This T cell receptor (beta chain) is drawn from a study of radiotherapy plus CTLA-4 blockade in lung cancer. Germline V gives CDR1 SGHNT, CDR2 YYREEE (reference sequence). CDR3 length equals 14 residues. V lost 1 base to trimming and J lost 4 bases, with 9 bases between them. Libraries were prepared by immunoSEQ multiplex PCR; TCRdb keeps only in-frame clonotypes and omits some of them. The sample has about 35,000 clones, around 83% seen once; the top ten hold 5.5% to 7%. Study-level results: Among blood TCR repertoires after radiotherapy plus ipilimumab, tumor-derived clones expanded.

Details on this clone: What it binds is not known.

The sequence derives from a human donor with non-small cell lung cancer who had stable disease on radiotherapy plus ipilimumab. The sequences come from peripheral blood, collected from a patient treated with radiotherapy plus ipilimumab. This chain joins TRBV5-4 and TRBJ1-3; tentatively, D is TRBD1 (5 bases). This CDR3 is CASSLTGSGNTIYF. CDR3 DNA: TGTGCCAGCAGCTTGACAGGATCAGGAAACACCATATATTTT.